The entry below describes one T cell receptor (beta chain). No antigen is known for it. This entry is derived from a study of pediatric ulcerative colitis. Notes on the study in general: Compared with controls, ulcerative colitis showed greater blood-rectum clone sharing. Acute severe colitis showed lower rectal diversity from clonal expansions.

The data were produced by immunoSEQ multiplex PCR, yet TCRdb's version contains in-frame clones alone and is incomplete. The table records about 12,000 clones, roughly 80% of them present only once. This CDR3 is 17 amino acids long. The V gene end was trimmed by 3 bases and the J gene end by 4 bases; junction bases not matched to a gene: 7. Germline CDR1 MGHRA, CDR2 YSYEKL. Rectal tissue came from one to two pinch biopsies taken at colonoscopy. Controls had colonoscopy for suspected IBD, with normal endoscopy and no IBD the following year. The material sequenced was gut tissue. The source is a boy aged 10-17 years who was a control in a study of pediatric ulcerative colitis. The V gene is TRBV4-1, the J gene TRBJ2-1, with 12 nucleotides matching TRBD1. CDR3 region: CASSHGTGGPLYNEQFF. For the CDR3, the DNA is TGCGCCAGCAGCCATGGGACAGGGGGCCCTTTGTACAATGAGCAGTTCTTC.